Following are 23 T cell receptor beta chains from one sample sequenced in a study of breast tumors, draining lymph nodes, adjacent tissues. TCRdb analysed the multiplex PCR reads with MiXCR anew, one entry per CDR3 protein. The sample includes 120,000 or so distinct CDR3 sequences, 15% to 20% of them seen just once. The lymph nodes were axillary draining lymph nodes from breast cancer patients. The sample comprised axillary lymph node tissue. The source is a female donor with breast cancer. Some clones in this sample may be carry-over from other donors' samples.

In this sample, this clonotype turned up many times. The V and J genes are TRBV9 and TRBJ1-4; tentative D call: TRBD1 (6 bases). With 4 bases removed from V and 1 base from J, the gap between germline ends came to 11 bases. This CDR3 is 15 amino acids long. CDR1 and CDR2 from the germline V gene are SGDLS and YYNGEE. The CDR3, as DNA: TGTGCCAGCAGCAGAAAACAGGGAACTAATGAAAAACTGTTTTTT. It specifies CASSRKQGTNEKLFF.

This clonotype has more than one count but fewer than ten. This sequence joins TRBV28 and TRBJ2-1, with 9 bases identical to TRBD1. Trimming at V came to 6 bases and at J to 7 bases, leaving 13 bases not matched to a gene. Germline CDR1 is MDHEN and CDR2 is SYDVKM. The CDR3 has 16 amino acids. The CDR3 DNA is TGTGCCAGCAGCCCGTCCACCCGGGGACAGGGTAATGAGCAGTTCTTC. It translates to CASSPSTRGQGNEQFF.

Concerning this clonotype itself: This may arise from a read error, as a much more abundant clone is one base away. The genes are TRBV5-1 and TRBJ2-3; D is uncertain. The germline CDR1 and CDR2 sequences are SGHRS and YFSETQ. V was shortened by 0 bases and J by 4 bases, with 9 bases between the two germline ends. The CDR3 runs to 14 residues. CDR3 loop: CASSLAIGPDTQYF. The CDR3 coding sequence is TGCGCCAGCAGCTTGGCCATAGGGCCAGATACGCAGTATTTT.

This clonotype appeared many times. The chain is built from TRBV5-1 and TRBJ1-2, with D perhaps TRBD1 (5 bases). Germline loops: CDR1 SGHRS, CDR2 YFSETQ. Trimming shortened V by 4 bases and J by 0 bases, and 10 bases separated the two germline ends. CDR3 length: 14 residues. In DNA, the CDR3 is TGCGCCAGCAGCGTACAGACAGCTAACTATGGCTACACCTTC. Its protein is CASSVQTANYGYTF.

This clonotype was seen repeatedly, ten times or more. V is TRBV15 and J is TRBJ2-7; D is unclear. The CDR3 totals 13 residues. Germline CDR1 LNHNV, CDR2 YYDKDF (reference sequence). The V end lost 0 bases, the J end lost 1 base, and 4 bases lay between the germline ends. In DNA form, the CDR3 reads TGTGCCACCAGCAGAGAGGAGTCCTACGAGCAGTACTTC. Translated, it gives CATSREESYEQYF.

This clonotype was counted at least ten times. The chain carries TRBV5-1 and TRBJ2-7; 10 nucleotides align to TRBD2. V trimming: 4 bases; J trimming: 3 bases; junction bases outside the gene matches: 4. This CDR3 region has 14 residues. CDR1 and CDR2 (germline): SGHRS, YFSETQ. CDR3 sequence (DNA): TGCGCCAGCAGCACTCGGACTAGCGGCTACGAGCAGTACTTC. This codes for CASSTRTSGYEQYF.

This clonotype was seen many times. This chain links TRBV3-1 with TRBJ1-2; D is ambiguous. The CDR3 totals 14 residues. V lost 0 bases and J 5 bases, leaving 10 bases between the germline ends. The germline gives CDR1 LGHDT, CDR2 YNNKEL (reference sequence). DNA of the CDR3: TGTGCCAGCAGCCAAGATCTGGGTGGGTATGGCTACACCTTC. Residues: CASSQDLGGYGYTF.

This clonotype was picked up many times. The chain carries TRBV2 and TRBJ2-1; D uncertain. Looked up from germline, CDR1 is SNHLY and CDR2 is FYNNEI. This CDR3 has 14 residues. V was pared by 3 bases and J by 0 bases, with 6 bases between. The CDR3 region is CASSDVSSYNEQFF. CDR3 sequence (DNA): TGTGCCAGCAGTGATGTCAGCTCCTACAATGAGCAGTTCTTC.

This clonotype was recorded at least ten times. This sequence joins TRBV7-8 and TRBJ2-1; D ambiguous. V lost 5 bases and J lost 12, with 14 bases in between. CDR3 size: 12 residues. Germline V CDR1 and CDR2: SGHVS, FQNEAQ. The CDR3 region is CASSPHKGWQFF. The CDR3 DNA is TGTGCCAGCAGCCCCCACAAAGGATGGCAGTTCTTC. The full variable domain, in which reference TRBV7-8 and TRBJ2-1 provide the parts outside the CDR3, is GAGVSQSPRYKVAKRGQDVALRCDPISGHVSLFWYQQALGQGPEFLTYFQNEAQLDKSGLPSDRFFAERPEGSVSTLKIQRTQQEDSAVYLCASSPHKGWQFFGPGTRLTVL.

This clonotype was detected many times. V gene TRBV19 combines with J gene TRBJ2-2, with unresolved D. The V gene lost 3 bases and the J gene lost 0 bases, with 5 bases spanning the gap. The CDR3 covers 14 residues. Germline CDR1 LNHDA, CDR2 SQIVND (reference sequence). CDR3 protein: CASSMRSNTGELFF. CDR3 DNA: TGTGCCAGTAGTATGAGGTCGAACACCGGGGAGCTGTTTTTT.

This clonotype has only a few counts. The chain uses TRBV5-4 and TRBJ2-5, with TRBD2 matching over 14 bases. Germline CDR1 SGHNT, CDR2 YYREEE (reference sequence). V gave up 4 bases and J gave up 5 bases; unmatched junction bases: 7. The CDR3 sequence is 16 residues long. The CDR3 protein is CASSKTSGGAWETQYF. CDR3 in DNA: TGTGCCAGCAGCAAGACTAGCGGGGGGGCCTGGGAGACCCAGTACTTC. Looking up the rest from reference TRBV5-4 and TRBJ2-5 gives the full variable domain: ETGVTQSPTHLIKTRGQQVTLRCSSQSGHNTVSWYQQALGQGPQFIFQYYREEENGRGNFPPRFSGLQFPNYSSELNVNALELDDSALYLCASSKTSGGAWETQYFGPGTRLLVL.

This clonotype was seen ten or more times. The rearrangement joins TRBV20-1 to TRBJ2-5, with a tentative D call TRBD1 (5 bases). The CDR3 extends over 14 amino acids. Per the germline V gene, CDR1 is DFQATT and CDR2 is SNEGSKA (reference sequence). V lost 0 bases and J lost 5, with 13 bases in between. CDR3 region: CSARDVKGKETQYF. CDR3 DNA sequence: TGCAGTGCTAGAGACGTTAAGGGGAAGGAGACCCAGTACTTC.

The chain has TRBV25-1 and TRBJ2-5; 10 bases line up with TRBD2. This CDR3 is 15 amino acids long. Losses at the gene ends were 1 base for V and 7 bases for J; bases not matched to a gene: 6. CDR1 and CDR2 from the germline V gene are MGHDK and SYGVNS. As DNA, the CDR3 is TGTGCCAGCAGTGAATTTCTAGCGGGGGTGGGGACCCAGTACTTC. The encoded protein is CASSEFLAGVGTQYF. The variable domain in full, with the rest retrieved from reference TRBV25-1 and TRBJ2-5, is EADIYQTPRYLVIGTGKKITLECSQTMGHDKMYWYQQDPGMELHLIHYSYGVNSTEKGDLSSESTVSRIRTEHFPLTLESARPSHTSQYLCASSEFLAGVGTQYFGPGTRLLVL.

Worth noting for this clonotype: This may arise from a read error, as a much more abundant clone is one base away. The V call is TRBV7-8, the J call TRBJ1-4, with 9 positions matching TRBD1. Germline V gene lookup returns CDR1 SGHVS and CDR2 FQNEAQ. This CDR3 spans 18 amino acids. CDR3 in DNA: TGTGCCAGCAGCTTCGATCGGGGACAGGGAGCTACTAATGAAAAACTGCTTTTT. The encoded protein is CASSFDRGQGATNEKLLF.

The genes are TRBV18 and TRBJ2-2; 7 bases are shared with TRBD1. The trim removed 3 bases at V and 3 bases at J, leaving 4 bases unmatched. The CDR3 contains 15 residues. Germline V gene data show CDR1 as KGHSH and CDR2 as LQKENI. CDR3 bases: TGTGCCAGCTCACCGGGGACAGTAGACACCGGGGAGCTGTTTTTT. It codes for CASSPGTVDTGELFF.

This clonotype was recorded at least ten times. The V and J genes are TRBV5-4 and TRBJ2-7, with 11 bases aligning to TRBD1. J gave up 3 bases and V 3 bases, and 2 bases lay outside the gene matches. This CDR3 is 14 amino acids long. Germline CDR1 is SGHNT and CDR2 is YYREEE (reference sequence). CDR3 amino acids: CASSSGTGGYEQYF. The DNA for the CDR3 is TGTGCCAGCAGCTCCGGGACAGGGGGCTACGAGCAGTACTTC.

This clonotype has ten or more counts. The CDR3 DNA sequence: TGTGCCAGCAGCCTTCTAGCGTCCTCAGATACGCAGTATTTT. Translated: CASSLLASSDTQYF. The chain employs TRBV12-3 or TRBV12-4 and TRBJ2-3, with D perhaps matching TRBD2 (6 bases). V gave up 6 bases and J gave up 4 bases, with 14 bases separating them. The length of the CDR3 is 14 residues.

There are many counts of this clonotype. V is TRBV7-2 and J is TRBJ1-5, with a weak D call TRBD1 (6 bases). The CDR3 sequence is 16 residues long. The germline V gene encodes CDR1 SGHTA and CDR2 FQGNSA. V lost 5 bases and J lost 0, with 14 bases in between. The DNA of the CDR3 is TGTGCCAGCAGCCCCCAGGACAGAGCTAGCAATCAGCCCCAGCATTTT. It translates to CASSPQDRASNQPQHF.

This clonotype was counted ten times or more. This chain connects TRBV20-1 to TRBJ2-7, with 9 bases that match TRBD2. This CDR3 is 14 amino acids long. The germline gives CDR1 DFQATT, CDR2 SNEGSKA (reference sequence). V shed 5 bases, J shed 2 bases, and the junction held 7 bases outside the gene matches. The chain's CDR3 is CSAFGLASTYEQYF. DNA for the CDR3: TGCAGTGCTTTTGGACTAGCGAGCACCTACGAGCAGTACTTC.

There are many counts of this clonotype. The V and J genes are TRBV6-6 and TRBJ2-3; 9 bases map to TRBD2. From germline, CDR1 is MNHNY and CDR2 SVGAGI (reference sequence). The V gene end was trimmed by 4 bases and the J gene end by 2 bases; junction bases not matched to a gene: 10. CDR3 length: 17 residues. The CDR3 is CASSSGLAFSDTDTQYF. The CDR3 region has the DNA TGTGCCAGCAGTTCGGGACTAGCTTTTTCGGACACAGATACGCAGTATTTT.

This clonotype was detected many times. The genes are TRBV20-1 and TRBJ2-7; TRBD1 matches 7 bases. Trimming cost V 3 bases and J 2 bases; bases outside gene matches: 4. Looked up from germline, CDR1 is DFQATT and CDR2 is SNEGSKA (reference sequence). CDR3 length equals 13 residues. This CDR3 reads CSARDRHTYEQYF. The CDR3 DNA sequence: TGCAGTGCTAGGGACAGGCACACCTACGAGCAGTACTTC.

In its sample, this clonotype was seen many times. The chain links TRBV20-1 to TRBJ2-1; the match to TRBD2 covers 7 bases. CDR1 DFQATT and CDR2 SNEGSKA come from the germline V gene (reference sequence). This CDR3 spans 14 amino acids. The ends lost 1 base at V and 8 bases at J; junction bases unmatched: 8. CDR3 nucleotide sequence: TGCAGTGCTAGAGTAAGTGCGGGAGTAGATGAGCAGTTCTTC. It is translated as CSARVSAGVDEQFF.

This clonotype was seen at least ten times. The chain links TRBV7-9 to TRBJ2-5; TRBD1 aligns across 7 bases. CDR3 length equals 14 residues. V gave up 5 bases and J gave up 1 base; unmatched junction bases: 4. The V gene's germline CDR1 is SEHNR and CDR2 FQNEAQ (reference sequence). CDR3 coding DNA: TGTGCCAGCAGCCACAGACAGGGCCAAGAGACCCAGTACTTC. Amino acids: CASSHRQGQETQYF.